These 13 T cell receptor beta chains share one sample of origin, sequenced in a study of T cells in Graves' hyperthyroidism and ophthalmopathy. The investigators amplified TCR beta CDR3 regions from RNA transcripts. First-round RT-PCR with HTBI primers amplified the TCR CDR3 region. TCRdb re-called the multiplex PCR reads through MiXCR, storing one row per CDR3 protein. The sample contains about 640,000 distinct CDR3 sequences, roughly 20% of which appear only once. The material sequenced was blood. Source of these receptors: a man aged 25 to 45 with Graves' ophthalmopathy.

This clonotype came up many times. V usage is TRBV24-1 and J usage is TRBJ2-1; 7 bases align to TRBD2. V shed 7 bases and J 8 bases; nucleotides not matched to a gene: 7. The germline gives CDR1 KGHDR, CDR2 SFDVKD. The CDR3 sequence is 13 residues long. Written as DNA, the CDR3 is TGTGCCACCAGCCTGGGAGGGAGAGATGAGCAGTTCTTC. Amino acid sequence: CATSLGGRDEQFF.

The gene calls are TRBV9 and TRBJ1-1; TRBD1 matches 8 bases. After removal of 4 bases from V and 3 bases from J, the junction contained 8 bases not matched to a gene. Germline assignment: CDR1 SGDLS and CDR2 YYNGEE. The CDR3 length is 15 residues. The CDR3 DNA sequence: TGTGCCAGCAGCTCCTGGACAGGGCAACACACTGAAGCTTTCTTT. Protein product: CASSSWTGQHTEAFF.

Note on this clonotype: Possible read error: a much larger clone is one base away. V gene TRBV14 combines with J gene TRBJ2-7, with D perhaps TRBD2 (6 bases). Germline V gene lookup returns CDR1 SGHDN and CDR2 FVKESK. Deletions cut 5 bases from V and 1 base from J, with 9 bases between. This CDR3 is built from 13 residues. The CDR3 coding sequence is TGTGCCAGCAGCTGGGGGGAGTCCTACGAGCAGTACTTC. Translation: CASSWGESYEQYF.

This clonotype was counted only a few times. CDR3 sequence reads: CASRDHSNQPQHF. The CDR3 DNA sequence: TGTGCCAGCAGGGACCATAGCAATCAGCCCCAGCATTTT. The chain has TRBV2 and TRBJ1-5; D unresolved. V was cut by 6 bases and J by 0 bases, with 6 bases left in between. Germline assignment: CDR1 SNHLY and CDR2 FYNNEI. The CDR3 covers 13 residues.

This chain connects TRBV5-1 to TRBJ2-1; 7 bases are a match to TRBD2. Germline V lookup: CDR1 SGHRS, CDR2 YFSETQ. CDR3 length: 14 residues. J lost 2 bases, V lost 5 bases, and 4 bases had no gene match. The chain's CDR3 is CASSWEGAYNEQFF. The CDR3 coding sequence is TGCGCCAGCAGTTGGGAGGGAGCCTACAATGAGCAGTTCTTC. Together with reference TRBV5-1 and TRBJ2-1, the CDR3 gives the full variable domain: KAGVTQTPRYLIKTRGQQVTLSCSPISGHRSVSWYQQTPGQGLQFLFEYFSETQRNKGNFPGRFSGRQFSNSRSEMNVSTLELGDSALYLCASSWEGAYNEQFFGPGTRLTVL.

Many counts were recorded for this clonotype. V gene TRBV6-1 combines with J gene TRBJ2-7; D is unresolved. The CDR3 runs to 18 residues. The V end was cut by 6 bases, the J end by 4 bases, with 28 bases between. The germline V gene encodes CDR1 MNHNS and CDR2 SASEGT. DNA for the CDR3: TGTGCCAGCAGCCTAAGTGTGACCTACGGGCAAGTCCCTTACGAGCAGTACTTC. Its protein product is CASSLSVTYGQVPYEQYF.

The chain joins TRBV5-4 to TRBJ2-2; D unclear. Germline assignment: CDR1 SGHNT and CDR2 YYREEE (reference sequence). The CDR3 length is 12 residues. V was cut by 2 bases and J by 6 bases, with 5 bases left in between. The CDR3 loop is CASSFESGELFF. CDR3 in DNA: TGTGCCAGCAGCTTTGAGTCCGGGGAGCTGTTTTTT.

The rearrangement links TRBV6-2 or TRBV6-3 to TRBJ1-4; possibly TRBD1 for D (6 bases). The CDR3 runs 15 residues. CDR1 and CDR2 (germline): MNHEY, SVGEGT. Trimming stripped 7 bases from V and 7 bases from J, with 19 bases between. This CDR3 is CASTTGGGGSEKLFF. The CDR3 DNA reads TGTGCCAGCACCACGGGAGGGGGGGGGTCTGAAAAACTGTTTTTT.

Comments on this clonotype: This clone may be a read error of a much larger clone one base away. The gene calls are TRBV7-2 and TRBJ2-1; D not certain. The germline V gene encodes CDR1 SGHTA and CDR2 FQGNSA. The CDR3 sequence is 12 residues long. The CDR3 loop reads CASSPQYNKQFF. CDR3 in DNA: TGTGCCAGCAGCCCCCAATACAATAAGCAGTTCTTC.

There are a few counts of this clonotype. The chain has TRBV5-5 and TRBJ2-5, with 11 bases aligning to TRBD2. CDR1 and CDR2 from the germline V gene are SGHKS and YYEKEE (reference sequence). Germline trimming cut 4 bases from V and 5 bases from J; bases unmatched to any gene: 10. This CDR3 has 16 residues. Here the CDR3 DNA reads TGTGCCAGCAGCGTCTTACTAGCGGGAGTTCTGGAGACCCAGTACTTC. This encodes CASSVLLAGVLETQYF.

This sequence joins TRBV9 and TRBJ1-1; 8 bases are a match to TRBD1. The CDR3 is 16 residues long. Unmatched junction bases numbered 7, after V lost 0 bases and J lost 3 bases. CDR1 is SGDLS, CDR2 YYNGEE, per germline. The CDR3: CASSVGYGQGDTEAFF. In nucleotides, the CDR3 is TGTGCCAGCAGCGTAGGGTACGGACAGGGTGACACTGAAGCTTTCTTT.

The gene calls are TRBV6-1 and TRBJ2-3; D is uncertain. The CDR3 extends over 15 amino acids. The V gene's germline CDR1 is MNHNS and CDR2 SASEGT. Trimming left V 8 bases short and J 0 bases short, with 15 bases between. For the CDR3, the DNA is TGTGCCAGCGGCGCTTCGGACGGTAGCACAGATACGCAGTATTTT. Encoded protein: CASGASDGSTDTQYF.

The chain uses TRBV30 and TRBJ2-7; the D is unclear. The CDR3 sequence is 14 residues long. The V and J ends lost 0 bases and 2 bases respectively, with 11 bases between them. Germline CDR1 and CDR2: GTSNPN and SVGIG (reference sequence). The CDR3 loop reads CAWSVKAPPYEQYF. The DNA for the CDR3 is TGTGCCTGGAGTGTCAAGGCCCCCCCCTACGAGCAGTACTTC.